A selection of T cell receptor beta chains follows, all from one sample in a study of control samples from healthy donors and cancer patients. Clones were read by immunoSEQ multiplex PCR, and TCRdb kept only the in-frame ones, dropping some. The sample lists some 79,000 clones, 93% seen once, with roughly 1.2% in the top ten. The sample comprised PBMCs. The source is a woman aged 40 to 55 with lung cancer. Both conserved end residues are part of each CDR3. Fields, in order: clone size, D gene, J gene, V gene, CDR3 DNA, CDR3 protein. A D gene is named only where the DNA matches it firmly. Clone size, where shown, is once, few, many, or a class for clones that have expanded.

. . TRBJ2-1 TRBV27 TGTGCCAGCAGTGATAGGACAGACAATGAGCAGTTCTTC CASSDRTDNEQFF
. . TRBJ1-5 TRBV6-6 TGTGCCAGCAGTTGGGGTCAGCCCCAGCATTTT CASSWGQPQHF
. . TRBJ1-3 TRBV5-4 TGTGCCAGCAGCTTGGACGTGTTTACAGGTGGAAACACCATATATTTT CASSLDVFTGGNTIYF
. . TRBJ2-7 TRBV14 TGTGCCAGCAGTCCCCCACAGCGAAGCTGGGCCAGAGCATCCTACGAGCAGTACTTC CASSPPQRSWARASYEQYF
. TRBD1 TRBJ2-7 TRBV24-1 TGTGCCACCAGTGAGCGTGGGGACAGGTCCTACGAGCAGTACTTC CATSERGDRSYEQYF
. TRBD1 TRBJ2-7 TRBV7-2 TGTGCCAGCAGCTTAAGACAGGGGGCTCGCGAGCAGTACTTC CASSLRQGAREQYF
. . TRBJ2-3 TRBV7-8 TGTGCCAGCTCCTTTCTGTCTAGCACAGATACGCAGTATTTT CASSFLSSTDTQYF
. TRBD1 TRBJ1-2 TRBV5-1 TGCGCCAGCAGCACGACAGGGCCCGATTACACCTTC CASSTTGPDYTF
. . TRBJ1-1 TRBV11-2 TGTGCCAGCAGCTTGTACTCGGAGGAAGAAGCTTTCTTT CASSLYSEEEAFF
. . TRBJ1-2 TRBV30 TGTGCCTGGGCAGACACCAGAAATCATGGCTACACCTTC CAWADTRNHGYTF
. TRBD1 TRBJ2-1 TRBV13 TGTGCCAGCAGCCTGGACAGGAGCTCCTACAATGAGCAGTTCTTC CASSLDRSSYNEQFF
. TRBD2 TRBJ2-5 TRBV6-2/TRBV6-3 TGTGCCAGCAGCCGGGGACTAGCGGGGCTAACCCAAGAGACCCAGTACTTC CASSRGLAGLTQETQYF
. . TRBJ2-2 TRBV5-1 TGCGCCAGCAGCTTATCGGGGACCACCGGGGAGCTGTTTTTT CASSLSGTTGELFF
. TRBD1 TRBJ1-4 TRBV9 TGTGCCAGCAGTGATTCCCGGGACAGGGGGCAGACTAATGAAAAACTGTTTTTT CASSDSRDRGQTNEKLFF
. TRBD2 TRBJ2-1 TRBV7-2 TGTGCCAGCAGTTCGGGACTATTCTCCTACAATGAGCAGTTCTTC CASSSGLFSYNEQFF
. TRBD1 TRBJ1-1 TRBV2 TGTGCCAGCACGGACAGGGTGAACACTGAAGCTTTCTTT CASTDRVNTEAFF
. . TRBJ1-3 TRBV28 TGTGCCAGCACGAGCCCTGGAAACACCATATATTTT CASTSPGNTIYF
. . TRBJ1-1 TRBV6-1 TGTGCCAGCAGTTCAAACACAGGGCCTTACTTTTTT CASSSNTGPYFF
. TRBD1 TRBJ2-1 TRBV7-2 TGTGCCAGCAGACCCGGGACAGGGGAGGGCAATGAGCAGTTCTTC CASRPGTGEGNEQFF
once . TRBJ1-4 TRBV9 TGTGCCAGCAGCGCAAATTCCTTACGTCGTGAAAAACTGTTTTTT CASSANSLRREKLFF
. . TRBJ1-6 TRBV6-5 TGTGCCAGCAGTCCCCCCGGGGGCGCGTCACCCCTCCACTTT CASSPPGGASPLHF
. . TRBJ1-1 TRBV5-5 TGTGCCAGCAGCTTGACCACTCAAAGGCCAGTGAACACTGAAGCTTTCTTT CASSLTTQRPVNTEAFF
. . TRBJ2-2 TRBV5-4 TGTGCCAGCAGCCTCCAGTACACCGGGGAGCTGTTTTTT CASSLQYTGELFF
. . TRBJ2-6 TRBV11-3 TGTGCCAGCCGAGAGTCGGCCTCTGGGGCCAACGTCCTGACTTTC CASRESASGANVLTF
. TRBD2 TRBJ2-7 TRBV7-9 TGTGCCAGCAGCTTGGTCGGGGGGAAAGGGTCCTACGAGCAGTACTTC CASSLVGGKGSYEQYF
. TRBD1 TRBJ2-7 TRBV10-3 TGTGCCATCAGTGACGACCGGGACAGGGCCTACGAGCAGTACTTC CAISDDRDRAYEQYF
. TRBD2 TRBJ2-1 TRBV11-2 TGTGCCAGCAGGCGATTCGGGACTAGAGTGTACAATGAGCAGTTCTTC CASRRFGTRVYNEQFF
. TRBD1 TRBJ2-3 TRBV4-1 TGCGCCAGCAATGACAGGGGAGAAGGCACAGATACGCAGTATTTT CASNDRGEGTDTQYF
. . TRBJ1-2 TRBV27 TGTGCCAGCAGTCCCAGGGGAGTGGGGGACTATGGCTACACCTTC CASSPRGVGDYGYTF
. . TRBJ1-6 TRBV19 TGTGCCAGTAGCGACAGGCCCGGCGGGGATTCACCCCTCCACTTT CASSDRPGGDSPLHF
. . TRBJ1-1 TRBV11-2 TGTGCCAGCAGCTTAGATTGGGGAAACACTGAAGCTTTCTTT CASSLDWGNTEAFF
. TRBD1 TRBJ1-6 TRBV7-6 TGTGCCAGCAGCTCCCCCGGGACAGGGTATAATTCACCCCTCCACTTT CASSSPGTGYNSPLHF
. TRBD1 TRBJ1-2 TRBV19 TGTGCCAGTAGTGGCGGGACAGGGCGATTAATTACTTATGGCTACACCTTC CASSGGTGRLITYGYTF
. . TRBJ2-1 TRBV2 TGTGCCAGCACAACCAGCGGAATCGTGGTTGAGCAGTTCTTC CASTTSGIVVEQFF
. TRBD2 TRBJ2-2 TRBV19 TGTGCCAGTAGTATAGTAGCGGGGGCGAACACCGGGGAGCTGTTTTTT CASSIVAGANTGELFF
. . TRBJ2-6 TRBV15 TGTGCCACCAGCAGAGGGGGATCTGGGGCCAACGTCCTGACTTTC CATSRGGSGANVLTF
. . TRBJ2-2 TRBV6-2/TRBV6-3 TGTGCCAGCAGTCCGCGACACCCCCTATCTCCGGGCGGGGAGCTGTTTTTT CASSPRHPLSPGGELFF